This T cell receptor (beta chain) appears in the sequencing data of a study of blood T cell repertoires in COVID-19. The overall study: The analysed material was cDNA or gDNA that came from T cells, B-cell-depleted T cells, or PBMCs.

Authors' processing steps: Amplification from reference gene primers served as the basis for estimated nucleated cell counts. This table comes from immunoSEQ multiplex PCR, and its TCRdb copy is limited to in-frame clones, with some not included. V, J and clone size derive from that table, while D and trimming were established from the DNA sequence. The sample shows 430,000 or so clones, approximately 90% of them seen only once. Seattle patient enrollment occurred during active infection, with longitudinal follow-up thereafter. Between the trimmed V and J ends, which lost 0 bases and 2 bases, there was a span of 15 bases. The CDR3 covers 17 residues. Germline CDR1 is MGHRA and CDR2 is YSYEKL. The table lists this clone with a count of one.

Sample: peripheral blood. This sequence was found in a man between 18 and 35 years old with COVID-19, enrolled during active disease. The gene calls are TRBV4-1 and TRBJ2-3; possibly TRBD2 for D (5 bases). The DNA of the CDR3 is TGCGCCAGCAGCCAAGAGAGGGTTGTCCCTTTCACAGATACGCAGTATTTT. This gives the protein CASSQERVVPFTDTQYF.